The 23 T cell receptor beta chains listed next were all sequenced from one sample in a study of cytomegalovirus exposure and HLA in healthy donors. 13 Jbeta primers and 60 Vbeta primers were used for the PCR. The repertoire was sequenced with immunoSEQ multiplex PCR; TCRdb's copy has only in-frame clones and lacks some. The table lists some 82,000 clones, about 81% of them singletons. Sequenced input: PBMCs. The receptors here all came from a woman aged 50 to 60 in good health and CMV-seronegative.

The V gene is TRBV30, the J gene TRBJ1-2; TRBD1 is a possible D gene (5 bases). The CDR3 covers 14 residues. Germline CDR1 and CDR2: GTSNPN and SVGIG (reference sequence). V dropped 2 bases and J dropped 10 bases, with 20 bases sitting between them. The CDR3 bases are TGTGCCTGGAGTAGTGGGGGGAAGAGGGCCGACTACACCTTC. Translation: CAWSSGGKRADYTF.

The chain recombines TRBV7-6 with TRBJ1-2; TRBD1 matches at 9 bases. Losses at the gene ends were 1 base for V and 2 bases for J; bases not matched to a gene: 2. The CDR3 consists of 15 residues. Germline V lookup: CDR1 SGHVS, CDR2 FNYEAQ. The CDR3 sequence: CASSLGTGANYGYTF. The CDR3 DNA is TGTGCCAGCAGCTTAGGGACAGGGGCCAACTATGGCTACACCTTC.

V and J are TRBV15 and TRBJ2-2, with D possibly TRBD2 on 5 matching bases. Per germline, CDR1 LNHNV and CDR2 YYDKDF (reference sequence). This CDR3 has 15 amino acids. Trimming removed 2 bases at V and 2 bases at J, with 9 bases between. Here the CDR3 DNA reads TGTGCCACCAGCAGAACTAGGTCAAACACCGGGGAGCTGTTTTTT. Its protein product is CATSRTRSNTGELFF. Based on the CDR3 plus reference TRBV15 and TRBJ2-2, the full variable domain is DAMVIQNPRYQVTQFGKPVTLSCSQTLNHNVMYWYQQKSSQAPKLLFHYYDKDFNNEADTPDNFQSRRPNTSFCFLDIRSPGLGDTAMYLCATSRTRSNTGELFFGEGSRLTVL.

This chain uses TRBV20-1 with TRBJ2-1, with D perhaps TRBD2 (5 bases). Germline CDR1 DFQATT, CDR2 SNEGSKA (reference sequence). Trimming stripped 5 bases from V and 10 bases from J, with 12 bases between. This CDR3 is built from 11 residues. The chain's CDR3 is CSALTRLEQFF. For the CDR3, the DNA is TGCAGTGCTCTGACCCGACTAGAGCAGTTCTTC.

A few counts support this clone. The chain carries TRBV28 and TRBJ1-4; the match to TRBD1 covers 9 bases. V lost 5 bases to trimming and J lost 6 bases; unmatched junction nucleotides: 4. Germline V gene data show CDR1 as MDHEN and CDR2 as SYDVKM. This CDR3 is 14 amino acids long. As DNA, the CDR3 is TGTGCCAGCAGTGACGACAGGGGGTATGAAAAACTGTTTTTT. Translated: CASSDDRGYEKLFF. Filled out from reference TRBV28 and TRBJ1-4, the complete variable domain reads DVKVTQSSRYLVKRTGEKVFLECVQDMDHENMFWYRQDPGLGLRLIYFSYDVKMKEKGDIPEGYSVSREKKERFSLILESASTNQTSMYLCASSDDRGYEKLFFGSGTQLSVL.

The V and J genes are TRBV11-3 and TRBJ1-1; D is unclear. The V end was cut by 1 base, the J end by 1 base, with 13 bases between. Per the germline V gene, CDR1 is SGHNT and CDR2 is YENEEA. The CDR3 runs 16 residues. For the CDR3, the DNA is TGTGCCAGCAGCTTAGGGTTCGGGGATGGGAACACTGAAGCTTTCTTT. Its translation is CASSLGFGDGNTEAFF.

The V gene is TRBV19, the J gene TRBJ2-1; 9 nucleotides agree with TRBD2. Germline CDR1 and CDR2: LNHDA and SQIVND (reference sequence). The CDR3 runs 15 residues. V dropped 6 bases and J dropped 3; count of bases not matched to a gene: 6. The CDR3 DNA is TGTGCCAGTAGCCCCAGCGGGGGGTTCTACAATGAGCAGTTCTTC. It codes for CASSPSGGFYNEQFF.

This clone was detected only once. The chain links TRBV5-1 to TRBJ2-1, with TRBD1 matching 8 bases. With 5 bases clipped from V and 8 bases from J, the junction kept 9 bases outside the gene matches. CDR1 is SGHRS, CDR2 YFSETQ, per germline. CDR3 length equals 14 residues. CDR3 DNA sequence: TGCGCCAGCAGTCAGGACAGGGCAGGCGATGAGCAGTTCTTC. It is translated as CASSQDRAGDEQFF.

The sample holds a few counts of this clone. J is TRBJ1-5 and V is TRBV2; TRBD1 matches 10 bases. CDR1 and CDR2 (germline): SNHLY, FYNNEI. With V trimmed by 5 bases and J by 15 bases, 16 bases remained unmatched. The CDR3 spans 15 residues. The chain's CDR3 is CASSKADRGNGPRHF. CDR3 nucleotide sequence: TGTGCCAGCAGTAAGGCGGACAGGGGGAATGGGCCTCGGCATTTT.

The chain couples TRBV6-4 to TRBJ2-3, with 8 bases that match TRBD1. The CDR3 consists of 15 residues. Germline CDR1 reads MRHNA; CDR2 reads SNTAGT. V was pared by 2 bases and J by 3 bases, with 4 bases of the junction left unmatched. DNA for the CDR3: TGTGCCAGCAGTGACACAGGGGGGCGGACAGATACGCAGTATTTT. Translated, it gives CASSDTGGRTDTQYF.

The chain employs TRBV6-5 and TRBJ1-2, with unresolved D. Germline V gene data show CDR1 as MNHEY and CDR2 as SVGAGI. The CDR3 runs 15 residues. V gave up 5 bases and J gave up 1 base, with 14 bases separating them. The CDR3 bases are TGTGCCAGCAGTAGAAAGAGGGAGCTTAACTATGGCTACACCTTC. This sequence encodes CASSRKRELNYGYTF.

This clone was seen a single time. This chain links TRBV15 with TRBJ1-2, with 10 bases identical to TRBD1. The ends lost 2 bases at V and 4 bases at J; junction bases unmatched: 4. The CDR3 has 15 amino acids. Germline V gives CDR1 LNHNV, CDR2 YYDKDF (reference sequence). CDR3 DNA: TGTGCCACCAGCAGAACGACAGGGGGCGGCTATGGCTACACCTTC. This encodes CATSRTTGGGYGYTF.

The rearrangement joins TRBV7-3 to TRBJ1-1; unclear D gene. The V gene lost 5 bases and the J gene lost 2 bases, with 9 bases spanning the gap. Germline V gives CDR1 SGHTA, CDR2 FQGTGA. The CDR3 extends over 13 amino acids. The CDR3: CASSTTFNTEAFF. As DNA, the CDR3 is TGTGCCAGCAGCACAACGTTTAACACTGAAGCTTTCTTT.

The chain is built from TRBV10-3 and TRBJ2-1, with 8 nucleotides matching TRBD2. This CDR3 contains 15 residues. Per germline, CDR1 ENHRY and CDR2 SYGVKD. The ends lost 5 bases at V and 3 bases at J; junction bases unmatched: 6. CDR3 in DNA: TGTGCCATCAGTACCGGGACTAGGGACTACAATGAGCAGTTCTTC. Amino acid sequence: CAISTGTRDYNEQFF.

The J gene is TRBJ2-7, the V gene TRBV7-9, with 7 positions matching TRBD2. The CDR3 length is 14 residues. Germline CDR1 reads SEHNR; CDR2 reads FQNEAQ (reference sequence). Trimming removed 5 bases from V and 2 bases from J; junction bases left unmatched: 6. In nucleotides, the CDR3 is TGTGCCAGCAGCACCCGGGACTACCCCTACGAGCAGTACGTC. It specifies CASSTRDYPYEQYV.

The CDR3 spells CAWMTGFNEKLFF. CDR3 in DNA: TGTGCCTGGATGACAGGATTTAATGAAAAACTGTTTTTT. The chain carries TRBV30 and TRBJ1-4; perhaps TRBD1 as D (6 bases). Trimming took off 4 bases at V and 4 bases at J, with 10 bases between the two ends. This CDR3 is 13 amino acids long. The V gene's germline CDR1 is GTSNPN and CDR2 SVGIG (reference sequence).

The genes are TRBV6-1 and TRBJ1-1; possibly TRBD1 for D (5 bases). Trimming cost V 8 bases and J 4 bases, with 17 bases left between them. The CDR3 totals 14 residues. Germline values: CDR1 MNHNS, CDR2 SASEGT. The chain's CDR3 is CASLLQDEATEAFF. In DNA, the CDR3 is TGTGCCAGCCTTTTACAGGATGAGGCCACTGAAGCTTTCTTT.

This chain uses TRBV19 with TRBJ2-1; 7 bases map to TRBD2. CDR3 length: 15 residues. V dropped 1 base and J dropped 4; count of bases not matched to a gene: 4. Per the germline V gene, CDR1 is LNHDA and CDR2 is SQIVND (reference sequence). CDR3 sequence reads: CASSIVGGRYNEQFF. For the CDR3, the DNA is TGTGCCAGTAGTATAGTAGGCGGGAGATACAATGAGCAGTTCTTC.

This clone was observed a single time. V is TRBV18 and J is TRBJ2-5; D might be TRBD2 (6 bases). CDR1 is KGHSH, CDR2 LQKENI, per germline. Trimming removed 5 bases at V and 5 bases at J, with 12 bases between. The CDR3 length is 13 residues. Written as DNA, the CDR3 is TGTGCCAGCTCAAATACAGGAGGGGAGACCCAGTACTTC. Translating it yields CASSNTGGETQYF.

The chain carries TRBV6-5 and TRBJ2-1; 7 nucleotides agree with TRBD2. Germline CDR1 is MNHEY and CDR2 is SVGAGI. Unmatched junction bases numbered 9, after V lost 6 bases and J lost 7 bases. The CDR3 contains 14 residues. The CDR3 sequence: CASRAGGSGNEQFF. CDR3 nucleotides: TGTGCCAGCAGGGCCGGGGGGTCTGGGAATGAGCAGTTCTTC.

This chain uses TRBV9 with TRBJ2-5; D is unresolved. Trimming took off 0 bases at V and 4 bases at J, with 7 bases between the two ends. The CDR3 totals 13 residues. Looked up from germline, CDR1 is SGDLS and CDR2 is YYNGEE. DNA for the CDR3: TGTGCCAGCAGCGTAGGTTGGAGAGAGACCCAGTACTTC. It is translated as CASSVGWRETQYF.

V is TRBV7-2 and J is TRBJ1-1; D unresolved. This CDR3 region has 12 residues. Trimming removed 1 base from V and 6 bases from J, with 6 bases in between. From germline, CDR1 is SGHTA and CDR2 FQGNSA. The CDR3 DNA reads as TGTGCCAGCAGCTTAGTTGTATCTGAAGCTTTCTTT. Amino acid sequence: CASSLVVSEAFF. The entire variable domain, with the rest obtained from reference TRBV7-2 and TRBJ1-1, is as follows: GAGVSQSPSNKVTEKGKDVELRCDPISGHTALYWYRQSLGQGLEFLIYFQGNSAPDKSGLPSDRFSAERTGGSVSTLTIQRTQQEDSAVYLCASSLVVSEAFFGQGTRLTVV.

This rearrangement joins TRBV19 to TRBJ1-3, with no clear D. The CDR3 spans 16 residues. The germline V gene encodes CDR1 LNHDA and CDR2 SQIVND (reference sequence). Trimming pared 3 bases from V and 0 bases from J, leaving 12 bases between. Here the CDR3 DNA reads TGTGCCAGTAGTATTATATTGGGCCTCTCTGGAAACACCATATATTTT. Encoded protein: CASSIILGLSGNTIYF.